This paragraph covers one TCR beta chain sequence. The record originates from a study of blood T cell repertoires in COVID-19. Background on the study: The cDNA or gDNA used as material had been derived from T cells, B-cell-depleted T cells, or PBMCs.

This CDR3 contains 12 residues. V was clipped by 3 bases and J by 5 bases, with 7 bases between them. Germline lookup yields CDR1 SGHTA and CDR2 FQGNSA. Only in-frame clones appear in the TCRdb table, and some are missing; sequencing was by immunoSEQ multiplex PCR. The sample gives about 330,000 clones, about 87% of which show up once; roughly 5.3% is in the top ten. The V gene is TRBV7-2, the J gene TRBJ1-1; no clear D. The clonotype was recovered from a woman in her thirties who had recovered from COVID-19. The source material was PBMCs or T cells enriched from blood (not recorded which). CDR3 nucleotide sequence: TGTGCCAGCAGCTTCTTTCGGACTGAAGCTTTCTTT. Amino acid sequence: CASSFFRTEAFF.